Shown below are 29 T cell receptor beta chains from a single sample sequenced in a study of blood T cell repertoires in COVID-19. Data came from immunoSEQ multiplex PCR; TCRdb stores just in-frame clones and leaves some out. The data show over 450,000 clones, about 88% seen once. The sequenced sample was peripheral blood. The receptors stem from a man between 18 and 35 years old with COVID-19, enrolled during active disease.

The chain is built from TRBV27 and TRBJ1-5; TRBD1 is a possible D gene (5 bases). The CDR3 runs to 15 residues. V was trimmed by 3 bases and J by 0 bases, leaving 9 bases between them. CDR1 MNHEY and CDR2 SMNVEV come from the germline V gene (reference sequence). The chain's CDR3 is CASSFDRASNQPQHF. CDR3 in DNA: TGTGCCAGCAGTTTCGACAGAGCTAGCAATCAGCCCCAGCATTTT.

The chain recombines TRBV11-3 with TRBJ1-1, with D unresolved. This CDR3 contains 15 residues. The germline V gene encodes CDR1 SGHNT and CDR2 YENEEA. V lost 1 base and J lost 4, with 13 bases in between. CDR3: CASSLGGSIGTEAFF. The CDR3, as DNA: TGTGCCAGCAGCTTAGGAGGGAGTATAGGCACTGAAGCTTTCTTT.

This chain joins TRBV7-9 and TRBJ2-3, with 7 bases aligning to TRBD2. With 5 bases clipped from V and 6 bases from J, the junction kept 11 bases outside the gene matches. There are 15 residues in the CDR3. Germline V gene data show CDR1 as SEHNR and CDR2 as FQNEAQ (reference sequence). The CDR3 reads CASSQGTIPFDTQYF. The DNA of the CDR3 is TGTGCCAGCAGCCAAGGGACTATCCCCTTCGATACGCAGTATTTT.

This sequence joins TRBV6-1 and TRBJ2-3, with 7 nucleotides matching TRBD1. The V gene's germline CDR1 is MNHNS and CDR2 SASEGT. This CDR3 spans 13 amino acids. V lost 3 bases to trimming and J lost 7 bases; unmatched junction nucleotides: 4. The CDR3 is CASSEGTAYTQYF. CDR3 sequence (DNA): TGTGCCAGCAGTGAGGGGACAGCCTATACGCAGTATTTT.

This rearrangement joins TRBV3-1 (or the pseudogene TRBV3-2) to TRBJ2-5, with a possible D match to TRBD1 (6 bases). The germline gives CDR1 LGHDT, CDR2 YNNKEL (reference sequence). V dropped 1 base and J dropped 1 base, with 10 bases sitting between them. The length of the CDR3 is 15 residues. In DNA, the CDR3 is TGTGCCAGCAGCCAAGGAATGACAGGCCAAGAGACCCAGTACTTC. It specifies CASSQGMTGQETQYF.

V and J are TRBV5-6 and TRBJ1-5; 7 bases map to TRBD1. CDR1 is SGHDT and CDR2 is YYEEEE in the germline V gene. V lost 2 bases to trimming and J lost 4 bases; unmatched junction nucleotides: 3. The CDR3 runs to 14 residues. The CDR3: CASSLRGPNQPQHF. The CDR3 nucleotides read TGTGCCAGCAGCTTAAGGGGGCCTAATCAGCCCCAGCATTTT.

This clone was recorded only once. The chain joins TRBV2 to TRBJ2-3; D not resolved. Trimming left V 6 bases short and J 4 bases short, with 8 bases between. The CDR3 loop spans 12 amino acids. Germline values: CDR1 SNHLY, CDR2 FYNNEI. The CDR3 protein is CASRIVADTQYF. CDR3 sequence (DNA): TGTGCCAGCAGGATAGTGGCAGATACGCAGTATTTT.

The CDR3 DNA is TGTGCCAGCAGCGCTGGACTAGCGGGAGGAAGGTATGATACGCAGTATTTT. This translates into CASSAGLAGGRYDTQYF. The chain is built from TRBV9 and TRBJ2-3; 14 nucleotides agree with TRBD2. J lost 6 bases, V lost 3 bases, and 9 bases had no gene match. Germline CDR1 and CDR2: SGDLS and YYNGEE. The CDR3 loop spans 17 amino acids.

The chain uses TRBV19 and TRBJ1-5; TRBD1 agrees at 10 bases. V was clipped by 3 bases and J by 9 bases; unmatched bases: 8. Germline loops: CDR1 LNHDA, CDR2 SQIVND (reference sequence). This CDR3 contains 15 residues. CDR3 sequence: CASSMEDRGIRPQHF. Here the CDR3 DNA reads TGTGCCAGTAGTATGGAGGACAGGGGGATTCGGCCCCAGCATTTT.

The chain combines TRBV6-5 with TRBJ2-7; 9 bases map to TRBD1. V was clipped by 2 bases and J by 4 bases; unmatched bases: 3. The CDR3 has 14 residues. From germline, CDR1 is MNHEY and CDR2 SVGAGI. CDR3 loop: CASSYAGQGYEQYF. The CDR3 DNA reads as TGTGCCAGCAGTTACGCGGGACAGGGTTACGAGCAGTACTTC.

The V gene is TRBV29-1, the J gene TRBJ2-7; D is perhaps TRBD2 (7 bases). The CDR3 contains 11 residues. V gave up 7 bases and J gave up 6 bases, with 13 bases separating them. Germline loops: CDR1 SQVTM, CDR2 ANQGSEA. The CDR3 DNA reads TGCAGCGCCGGCCGGGGGGCCGAGCAGTACTTC. It is translated as CSAGRGAEQYF.

This rearrangement joins TRBV7-9 to TRBJ1-2; no clear D gene. There are 13 residues in the CDR3. Germline CDR1 SEHNR, CDR2 FQNEAQ (reference sequence). Between the trimmed V and J ends, which lost 3 bases and 2 bases, there was a span of 7 bases. The CDR3 coding sequence is TGTGCCAGCAGCTTGCCAGAAAACTATGGCTACACCTTC. Residues: CASSLPENYGYTF.

J is TRBJ1-1 and V is TRBV7-8; no clear D. V was shortened by 1 base and J by 4 bases, with 10 bases between the two germline ends. The CDR3 length is 14 residues. Germline CDR1 SGHVS, CDR2 FQNEAQ. CDR3 amino acids: CASSLVGGPTEAFF. The CDR3 DNA reads TGTGCCAGCAGCTTAGTAGGAGGGCCCACTGAAGCTTTCTTT.

The CDR3 nucleotides read TGTGCCAGCATCCTTGGACTAGCCCCGGGGTGCAATGAGCAGTTCTTC. This encodes CASILGLAPGCNEQFF. This chain uses TRBV27 with TRBJ2-1; TRBD2 matches at 8 bases. Germline lookup yields CDR1 MNHEY and CDR2 SMNVEV (reference sequence). With 7 bases clipped from V and 6 bases from J, the junction kept 14 bases outside the gene matches. The CDR3 has 16 residues.

The chain is built from TRBV2 and TRBJ1-6, with D possibly TRBD1 on 5 matching bases. V was cut by 7 bases and J by 11 bases, with 18 bases left in between. This CDR3 region has 14 residues. The germline V gene has CDR1 SNHLY and CDR2 FYNNEI. CDR3 nucleotide sequence: TGTGCCAGCACGCCAGGGACTACGGGGACACCCCTCCACTTT. Its protein product is CASTPGTTGTPLHF.

J is TRBJ2-7 and V is TRBV19; D is possibly TRBD2 (5 bases). This CDR3 has 14 residues. The V gene lost 3 bases and the J gene lost 5 bases, with 14 bases spanning the gap. The germline gives CDR1 LNHDA, CDR2 SQIVND (reference sequence). The CDR3 DNA sequence: TGTGCCAGTAGTATCGGACTGCAGCCTAACGAGCAGTACTTC. This sequence encodes CASSIGLQPNEQYF.

The CDR3 DNA is TGCGCCAGCAGCCAAGCTGGGCGGAACACTGAAGCTTTCTTT. Protein product: CASSQAGRNTEAFF. The chain has TRBV4-1 and TRBJ1-1; D unclear. The CDR3 is 14 residues long. CDR1 and CDR2 (germline): MGHRA, YSYEKL. Trimming left V 1 base short and J 1 base short, with 7 bases between.

This clone has just one count. CDR3 coding DNA: TGTGCCAGCAGCTTCGGGCTAGCGGAGAGGCAGTACTTC. It encodes CASSFGLAERQYF. The chain joins TRBV7-9 to TRBJ2-7, with 7 positions matching TRBD2. The junction had 8 bases not matched to a gene; V was cut back by 3 bases and J by 9 bases. The CDR3 runs 13 residues. CDR1 is SEHNR and CDR2 is FQNEAQ in the germline V gene (reference sequence). The full variable domain, in which reference TRBV7-9 and TRBJ2-7 provide the parts outside the CDR3, is DTGVSQNPRHKITKRGQNVTFRCDPISEHNRLYWYRQTLGQGPEFLTYFQNEAQLEKSRLLSDRFSAERPKGSFSTLEIQRTEQGDSAMYLCASSFGLAERQYFGPGTRLTVT.

V is TRBV20-1 and J is TRBJ2-1, with D tentatively TRBD2 (7 bases). This CDR3 is 11 amino acids long. From germline, CDR1 is DFQATT and CDR2 SNEGSKA (reference sequence). V lost 6 bases and J lost 9, with 12 bases in between. The CDR3 reads CSAVRGGEQFF. The CDR3 nucleotides read TGCAGTGCCGTTAGGGGGGGTGAGCAGTTCTTC.

The chain combines TRBV27 with TRBJ1-1; 7 nucleotides line up with TRBD1. The CDR3 runs 15 residues. Germline lookup yields CDR1 MNHEY and CDR2 SMNVEV (reference sequence). Trimming cost V 2 bases and J 2 bases; bases outside gene matches: 5. As DNA, the CDR3 is TGTGCCAGCAGTTTAAGCGCAGGGGGAAACACTGAAGCTTTCTTT. As protein: CASSLSAGGNTEAFF.

The chain recombines TRBV10-1 with TRBJ2-5; no reliable D call. V was trimmed by 2 bases and J by 5 bases, leaving 9 bases between them. This CDR3 region has 13 residues. CDR1 WNHNN and CDR2 SYGVQD come from the germline V gene (reference sequence). This CDR3 is CASSEQPGETQYF. The DNA of the CDR3 is TGCGCCAGCAGTGAGCAGCCCGGGGAGACCCAGTACTTC.

This chain uses TRBV29-1 with TRBJ1-2, with a possible D match to TRBD1 (6 bases). V lost 1 base to trimming and J lost 2 bases, with 11 bases between them. Germline V gene lookup returns CDR1 SQVTM and CDR2 ANQGSEA. The CDR3 has 14 amino acids. The CDR3 here is CSVEVQGHNYGYTF. In DNA form, the CDR3 reads TGCAGCGTTGAAGTGCAGGGGCACAACTATGGCTACACCTTC.

This chain connects TRBV10-3 to TRBJ2-3; 9 nucleotides agree with TRBD1. CDR1 is ENHRY, CDR2 SYGVKD, per germline. J lost 13 bases, V lost 3 bases, and 5 bases had no gene match. This CDR3 is 12 amino acids long. The CDR3 here is CAISDWGTGKYF. The CDR3 DNA reads as TGTGCCATCAGTGATTGGGGGACAGGGAAGTATTTT.

The V call is TRBV3-1 (or the pseudogene TRBV3-2), the J call TRBJ2-1; 8 nucleotides match TRBD2. V lost 0 bases and J lost 10; bases outside the gene matches: 17. The germline V gene has CDR1 LGHDT and CDR2 YNNKEL (reference sequence). The CDR3 is made up of 18 amino acids. CDR3 DNA sequence: TGTGCCAGCAGCCAAGATCAGTATTCAGCGGGAGTCGATCTCGAGCAGTTCTTC. Amino acid sequence: CASSQDQYSAGVDLEQFF.

This chain connects TRBV19 to TRBJ1-5, with a possible D match to TRBD1 (5 bases). Trimming took 0 bases from V and 2 from J, leaving 20 bases between them. CDR3 size: 19 residues. Germline V gene sequence: CDR1 LNHDA, CDR2 SQIVND (reference sequence). The CDR3 DNA is TGTGCCAGTAGTATAGATACGGGCACCACAGGCTGGCGCAATCAGCCCCAGCATTTT. It yields the protein CASSIDTGTTGWRNQPQHF.

This clone showed up just once. J is TRBJ1-6 and V is TRBV3-1 (or the pseudogene TRBV3-2); no clear D gene. V was trimmed by 0 bases and J by 8 bases, leaving 17 bases between them. Germline CDR1 reads LGHDT; CDR2 reads YNNKEL (reference sequence). CDR3 length: 17 amino acids. CDR3 sequence reads: CASSQDSRGRWDSPLHF. The CDR3 nucleotides read TGTGCCAGCAGCCAAGATTCCCGGGGTAGGTGGGATTCACCCCTCCACTTT.

The CDR3 loop reads CASRGLAGVADTQYF. The CDR3 DNA reads as TGTGCCAGCCGAGGACTAGCGGGAGTTGCAGATACGCAGTATTTT. The J gene is TRBJ2-3, the V gene TRBV2, with 13 bases that match TRBD2. The CDR3 totals 15 residues. Trimming took 8 bases from V and 4 from J; bases not matched to a gene: 6. CDR1 and CDR2 from the germline V gene are SNHLY and FYNNEI.

V usage is TRBV5-6 and J usage is TRBJ2-5, with 8 bases that match TRBD1. Germline lookup yields CDR1 SGHDT and CDR2 YYEEEE. V dropped 4 bases and J dropped 2; count of bases not matched to a gene: 7. The CDR3 consists of 15 residues. The CDR3, as DNA: TGTGCCAGCAGCAGGACAGGGTTGGGGCAAGAGACCCAGTACTTC. Translated: CASSRTGLGQETQYF.

The chain couples TRBV18 to TRBJ2-5, with 12 nucleotides matching TRBD1. V trimming: 1 base; J trimming: 2 bases; junction bases outside the gene matches: 5. Germline V gene lookup returns CDR1 KGHSH and CDR2 LQKENI. The length of the CDR3 is 17 residues. The CDR3 coding sequence is TGTGCCAGCTCACCACTCGGGACAGGGGGCCTTCAAGAGACCCAGTACTTC. Translation: CASSPLGTGGLQETQYF. The whole variable domain, remainder taken from reference TRBV18 and TRBJ2-5, is NAGVMQNPRHLVRRRGQEARLRCSPMKGHSHVYWYRQLPEEGLKFMVYLQKENIIDESGMPKERFSAEFPKEGPSILRIQQVVRGDSAAYFCASSPLGTGGLQETQYFGPGTRLLVL.